This T cell receptor (beta chain) is from a study of blood T cell repertoires in COVID-19. Losses at the gene ends were 2 bases for V and 3 bases for J; bases not matched to a gene: 5. Germline CDR1 reads LGHNA; CDR2 reads YNFKEQ. CDR3 length: 16 residues. This clone occurred many times. This sample includes further DNA sequences coding for the same CDR3. Assay: immunoSEQ multiplex PCR; the TCRdb copy retains only in-frame clones and omits some. The sample consists of 150,000 or so clones, roughly four fifths of them appearing once. This chain links TRBV4-2 with TRBJ1-2, with 11 bases aligning to TRBD1. The receptor was isolated from a woman aged 55-69 years with acute or convalescent COVID-19. The sequenced material came from peripheral blood. As DNA, the CDR3 is TGTGCCAGCAGCCAACATCCGGGACAGGGGGACTATGGCTACACCTTC. Its protein is CASSQHPGQGDYGYTF.